This entry lists 19 T cell receptor beta chains sequenced from one sample in a study of cytomegalovirus exposure and HLA in healthy donors. PCR amplification relied on 60 Vbeta primers (plus 13 Jbeta primers). The protocol was immunoSEQ multiplex PCR, while the TCRdb copy is restricted to in-frame clones and leaves out a portion. In the table there are about 130,000 clones, 65% to 85% of which are singletons. Input material: PBMCs. The source of these receptors is a man aged 18 to 29 in good health and CMV-seropositive.

As DNA, the CDR3 is TGTGCCAGCAGCGGACAGTCGTACACTGAAGCTTTCTTT. Encoded protein: CASSGQSYTEAFF. The rearrangement uses TRBV6-5 and TRBJ1-1; possible D gene TRBD1, 6 bases. The germline V and J ends were trimmed by 6 bases and 3 bases, with 11 bases remaining between them. The CDR3 loop spans 13 amino acids. Germline assignment: CDR1 MNHEY and CDR2 SVGAGI.

The rearrangement links TRBV7-8 to TRBJ2-7, with 9 bases lining up with TRBD1. This CDR3 comprises 15 residues. V shed 1 base and J 6 bases; nucleotides not matched to a gene: 7. Germline CDR1 is SGHVS and CDR2 is FQNEAQ. The CDR3, as DNA: TGTGCCAGCAGCTTAGTCACCGGGACAGGGTTCGAGCAGTACTTC. Amino acid sequence: CASSLVTGTGFEQYF.

J is TRBJ2-5 and V is TRBV18, with D uncertain. V was cut by 4 bases and J by 1 base, with 13 bases left in between. The CDR3 covers 15 residues. Germline loops: CDR1 KGHSH, CDR2 LQKENI. CDR3 nucleotides: TGTGCCAGCTCACGGTTCGTCGAGGCCCAAGAGACCCAGTACTTC. Encoded protein: CASSRFVEAQETQYF.

The V gene is TRBV5-1, the J gene TRBJ1-2, with TRBD1 matching over 9 bases. The CDR3 loop spans 13 amino acids. J lost 7 bases, V lost 4 bases, and 5 bases had no gene match. Per the germline V gene, CDR1 is SGHRS and CDR2 is YFSETQ. The CDR3 region has the DNA TGCGCCAGCAGCCAGGACAGGGGCTCTGGCTACACCTTC. This gives the protein CASSQDRGSGYTF.

The J gene is TRBJ1-2, the V gene TRBV5-4, with TRBD1 matching 7 bases. This CDR3 has 15 residues. CDR1 and CDR2 from the germline V gene are SGHNT and YYREEE (reference sequence). Trimming cost V 4 bases and J 4 bases; bases outside gene matches: 10. CDR3 amino acids: CASSPSRGLPYGYTF. For the CDR3, the DNA is TGTGCCAGCAGCCCATCCAGGGGGTTGCCCTATGGCTACACCTTC.

The gene calls are TRBV19 and TRBJ2-7, with a possible D match to TRBD1 (6 bases). V lost 6 bases to trimming and J lost 4 bases, with 10 bases between them. Per germline, CDR1 LNHDA and CDR2 SQIVND (reference sequence). The CDR3 is 12 residues long. The CDR3, as DNA: TGTGCCAGTAGAGGACAGTCATACGAGCAGTACTTC. Translation gives CASRGQSYEQYF.

The chain links TRBV28 to TRBJ1-6, with a tentative D call TRBD1 (5 bases). The V gene's germline CDR1 is MDHEN and CDR2 SYDVKM. The CDR3 length is 14 residues. The germline V and J ends were trimmed by 6 bases and 6 bases, with 12 bases remaining between them. CDR3 residues: CASRGPIPNSPLHF. The DNA for the CDR3 is TGTGCCAGCAGGGGGCCAATCCCTAATTCACCCCTCCACTTT.

V and J are TRBV7-9 and TRBJ2-3, with 12 bases matching TRBD2. This CDR3 contains 16 residues. Germline V gene data show CDR1 as SEHNR and CDR2 as FQNEAQ (reference sequence). V trimming: 3 bases; J trimming: 4 bases; junction bases outside the gene matches: 5. In nucleotides, the CDR3 is TGTGCCAGCAGCTTCGTCCTAGCGGGGGGGCCAGATACGCAGTATTTT. This codes for CASSFVLAGGPDTQYF. Combining the CDR3 with reference TRBV7-9 and TRBJ2-3 gives the whole variable domain DTGVSQNPRHKITKRGQNVTFRCDPISEHNRLYWYRQTLGQGPEFLTYFQNEAQLEKSRLLSDRFSAERPKGSFSTLEIQRTEQGDSAMYLCASSFVLAGGPDTQYFGPGTRLTVL.

V gene TRBV19 combines with J gene TRBJ1-3, with TRBD1 as a possible D gene (5 bases). V was clipped by 5 bases and J by 3 bases, with 11 bases between them. The V gene's germline CDR1 is LNHDA and CDR2 SQIVND (reference sequence). This CDR3 has 14 amino acids. The CDR3: CASSWDSGGNTIYF. The DNA for the CDR3 is TGTGCCAGTAGTTGGGACTCCGGTGGAAACACCATATATTTT.

CDR3 sequence (DNA): TGTGCCAGCAGTCGTGAGGGGGCGGTGAACACTGAAGCTTTCTTT. Residues: CASSREGAVNTEAFF. V is TRBV6-5 and J is TRBJ1-1, with 7 bases identical to TRBD1. Germline lookup yields CDR1 MNHEY and CDR2 SVGAGI. Germline trimming cut 5 bases from V and 0 bases from J; bases unmatched to any gene: 6. This CDR3 contains 15 residues.

V gene TRBV11-2 combines with J gene TRBJ2-5; TRBD2 matches at 11 bases. Unmatched junction bases numbered 7, after V lost 2 bases and J lost 2 bases. The CDR3 spans 17 residues. Germline V gene lookup returns CDR1 SGHAT and CDR2 FQNNGV. CDR3 nucleotides: TGTGCCAGCAGCTTAATCGGGCTAGCGGGGGGACAAGAGACCCAGTACTTC. Translation: CASSLIGLAGGQETQYF.

V is TRBV18 and J is TRBJ1-1, with 9 bases aligning to TRBD1. V trimming: 3 bases; J trimming: 1 base; junction bases outside the gene matches: 3. CDR3 length: 15 amino acids. From germline, CDR1 is KGHSH and CDR2 LQKENI. Here the CDR3 reads CASSPTDRGNTEAFF. The CDR3, as DNA: TGTGCCAGCTCACCCACGGACAGGGGGAACACTGAAGCTTTCTTT.

The J gene is TRBJ2-5, the V gene TRBV30; 10 nucleotides line up with TRBD2. This CDR3 comprises 16 residues. V trimming: 2 bases; J trimming: 2 bases; junction bases outside the gene matches: 8. The germline gives CDR1 GTSNPN, CDR2 SVGIG (reference sequence). CDR3 DNA sequence: TGTGCCTGGAGTCGGGCTAGCGGGGGTATGCAAGAGACCCAGTACTTC. Amino acid sequence: CAWSRASGGMQETQYF. Supplemented by reference TRBV30 and TRBJ2-5, the full variable domain reads SQTIHQWPATLVQPVGSPLSLECTVEGTSNPNLYWYRQAAGRGLQLLFYSVGIGQISSEVPQNLSASRPQDRQFILSSKKLLLSDSGFYLCAWSRASGGMQETQYFGPGTRLLVL.

A word on this clone: A junction boundary mismatches the germline segment, possibly from a read error. The gene calls are TRBV7-9 and TRBJ1-4; D is undetermined. Germline V CDR1 and CDR2: SEHNR, FQNEAQ (reference sequence). The CDR3 sequence is 12 residues long. CDR3 residues: CSSSSSNEKLFF. The CDR3 DNA follows: TGTTCCAGCAGCTCGAGTAATGAAAAACTGTTTTTT.

The chain uses TRBV6-6 and TRBJ2-5; 7 nucleotides agree with TRBD2. Judging by the DNA end, TRBJ2-7 fits better; the J call may be wrong. Germline V gene lookup returns CDR1 MNHNY and CDR2 SVGAGI (reference sequence). The CDR3 loop spans 13 amino acids. This CDR3 is CASSYTLAGEQYF. Written as DNA, the CDR3 is TGTGCCAGCAGTTACACATTAGCGGGCGAGCAGTACTTC.

The chain links TRBV4-3 to TRBJ2-4, with D possibly matching TRBD2 (6 bases). Looked up from germline, CDR1 is LGHNA and CDR2 is YSLEER. This CDR3 is built from 16 residues. V lost 0 bases and J lost 5, with 14 bases in between. The CDR3: CASSQESGVAENIQYF. CDR3 nucleotide sequence: TGCGCCAGCAGCCAAGAGTCCGGAGTAGCGGAAAACATTCAGTACTTC.

This chain connects TRBV4-1 to TRBJ2-2; TRBD1 matches at 8 bases. The CDR3 is 15 amino acids. Germline CDR1 MGHRA, CDR2 YSYEKL. V shed 3 bases, J shed 4 bases, and the junction held 4 bases outside the gene matches. This CDR3 reads CASSQRDRGTGELFF. CDR3 nucleotide sequence: TGCGCCAGCAGCCAGAGAGACAGGGGCACCGGGGAGCTGTTTTTT.

This clone appeared once. The chain joins TRBV9 to TRBJ2-5; TRBD1 is a possible D gene (6 bases). CDR3 size: 14 residues. Between the trimmed V and J ends, which lost 0 bases and 3 bases, there was a span of 9 bases. Germline CDR1 and CDR2: SGDLS and YYNGEE. The DNA for the CDR3 is TGTGCCAGCAGCGTAGGCAACAGGGAAGAGACCCAGTACTTC. Its translation: CASSVGNREETQYF.

This sequence joins TRBV9 and TRBJ2-3; 9 bases fit TRBD1. The J segment lost 3 bases and the V segment lost 0 bases, leaving 14 bases of the junction unmatched. Germline CDR1 SGDLS, CDR2 YYNGEE. The CDR3 consists of 19 residues. CDR3 bases: TGTGCCAGCAGCGTAGGTTCACGCCCGGGACAGGGACGTACAGATACGCAGTATTTT. Its protein is CASSVGSRPGQGRTDTQYF.